This T cell receptor beta chain was profiled in a study of OX40 agonist ivuxolimab in advanced cancers. Sequencing was performed with immunoSEQ multiplex PCR; in TCRdb, only in-frame clones are kept and a portion is missing. The sample includes about 31,000 clones, 90% seen only once; the top ten take around a quarter. Regarding the study as a whole: Normalized T-cell clonal expansion was also low in a subset of nonresponders. Doses of 0.1 to 3.0 mg/kg were accompanied by clonal expansion of CD4+ and CD8+ blood T cells by week 6.

The CDR3 loop spans 15 amino acids. V was clipped by 4 bases and J by 8 bases, with 17 bases between them. Per germline, CDR1 SEHNR and CDR2 FQNEAQ (reference sequence). On this clone: The antigen remains unidentified.

Sequencing used CD4+ or CD8+ T cells sorted from blood, obtained in a trial of the OX40 agonist ivuxolimab. The sequence was obtained from an adult with an advanced solid tumor such as melanoma, head and neck, liver or kidney cancer. This chain links TRBV7-9 with TRBJ1-4; TRBD1 might be the D (6 bases). The CDR3 spells CASSYWGQGFEKLFF. The CDR3 bases are TGTGCCAGCAGCTACTGGGGGCAGGGCTTCGAAAAACTGTTTTTT.